The 9 T cell receptor beta chains given below trace back to one sample, sequenced in a study of blood T cell repertoires in COVID-19. Clones were read by immunoSEQ multiplex PCR, and TCRdb kept only the in-frame ones, dropping some. This sample has more than 45,000 clones, with around 80% found just once. The specimen sequenced was peripheral blood. The origin of the receptors is a woman between 55 and 75 years old with acute or convalescent COVID-19.

This rearrangement joins TRBV5-6 to TRBJ2-1; possible D gene TRBD2, 5 bases. This CDR3 comprises 15 residues. The germline V and J ends were trimmed by 2 bases and 0 bases, with 9 bases remaining between them. CDR1 SGHDT and CDR2 YYEEEE come from the germline V gene. CDR3 nucleotides: TGTGCCAGCAGCTTCCTCCGGGGCTCCTACAATGAGCAGTTCTTC. It encodes CASSFLRGSYNEQFF.

The CDR3 is CASSKQGPIGYTF. The CDR3 coding sequence is TGTGCCAGCAGCAAACAGGGTCCCATTGGCTACACCTTC. The chain is built from TRBV5-4 and TRBJ1-2; D might be TRBD1 (6 bases). CDR1 is SGHNT and CDR2 is YYREEE in the germline V gene (reference sequence). V lost 4 bases and J 7 bases, leaving 14 bases between the germline ends. The CDR3 runs 13 residues. Using reference TRBV5-4 and TRBJ1-2 for the parts outside the CDR3, the full variable domain is ETGVTQSPTHLIKTRGQQVTLRCSSQSGHNTVSWYQQALGQGPQFIFQYYREEENGRGNFPPRFSGLQFPNYSSELNVNALELDDSALYLCASSKQGPIGYTFGSGTRLTVV.

In nucleotides, the CDR3 is TGTGCCAGCAGCCAAGAGCCGACAGCAACTAATGAAAAACTGTTTTTT. It yields the protein CASSQEPTATNEKLFF. The chain carries TRBV4-2 and TRBJ1-4; D possibly corresponds to TRBD1 (5 bases). V lost 0 bases, J lost 0 bases, and 8 bases lay in between. The CDR3 loop spans 16 amino acids. CDR1 LGHNA and CDR2 YNFKEQ come from the germline V gene.

The gene calls are TRBV5-1 and TRBJ1-3; D gene unclear. CDR1 and CDR2 (germline): SGHRS, YFSETQ. The CDR3 extends over 14 amino acids. Trimming left V 4 bases short and J 4 bases short, with 12 bases between. CDR3 sequence reads: CASSPPGPGNTIYF. CDR3 sequence (DNA): TGCGCCAGCAGCCCCCCTGGGCCGGGAAACACCATATATTTT.

The J gene is TRBJ1-2, the V gene TRBV10-3, with TRBD1 matching 9 bases. The CDR3 covers 14 residues. From germline, CDR1 is ENHRY and CDR2 SYGVKD. J was trimmed by 5 bases and V by 0 bases; bases with no gene match: 1. Here the CDR3 DNA reads TGTGCCATCAGTGAGTCTGGGACAGGGTATGGCTACACCTTC. Translated: CAISESGTGYGYTF.

V is TRBV5-1 and J is TRBJ2-2; weak D call: TRBD1 (6 bases). The CDR3 extends over 16 amino acids. Trimming removed 1 base at V and 5 bases at J, with 15 bases between. Germline lookup yields CDR1 SGHRS and CDR2 YFSETQ. CDR3 nucleotide sequence: TGCGCCAGCAGCTTGTTTCCAGGGGCAACAACCGGGGAGCTGTTTTTT. Its protein is CASSLFPGATTGELFF.

The CDR3 nucleotides are TGTGCCAGCAGCGACACAGGGTCCACAGATACGCAGTATTTT. Its protein product is CASSDTGSTDTQYF. The chain employs TRBV2 and TRBJ2-3, with TRBD1 as a possible D gene (6 bases). Deletions cut 6 bases from V and 2 bases from J, with 12 bases between. CDR3 length: 14 amino acids. CDR1 and CDR2 (germline): SNHLY, FYNNEI.

This chain joins TRBV7-9 and TRBJ2-7, with TRBD2 as a possible D gene (5 bases). The CDR3 is 14 residues long. The germline V gene encodes CDR1 SEHNR and CDR2 FQNEAQ (reference sequence). Trimming left V 3 bases short and J 2 bases short, with 11 bases between. This chain's CDR3 is CASSFPDGAYEQYF. The DNA of the CDR3 is TGTGCCAGCAGCTTTCCCGACGGGGCCTACGAGCAGTACTTC.

This chain uses TRBV2 with TRBJ1-5; 8 positions agree with TRBD1. Germline V lookup: CDR1 SNHLY, CDR2 FYNNEI. The V segment lost 9 bases and the J segment 4 bases; nucleotides outside the gene matches: 8. CDR3 length: 14 residues. This CDR3 is CASIGDRGNQPQHF. The CDR3 DNA reads TGTGCCAGTATCGGAGACAGGGGAAATCAGCCCCAGCATTTT.